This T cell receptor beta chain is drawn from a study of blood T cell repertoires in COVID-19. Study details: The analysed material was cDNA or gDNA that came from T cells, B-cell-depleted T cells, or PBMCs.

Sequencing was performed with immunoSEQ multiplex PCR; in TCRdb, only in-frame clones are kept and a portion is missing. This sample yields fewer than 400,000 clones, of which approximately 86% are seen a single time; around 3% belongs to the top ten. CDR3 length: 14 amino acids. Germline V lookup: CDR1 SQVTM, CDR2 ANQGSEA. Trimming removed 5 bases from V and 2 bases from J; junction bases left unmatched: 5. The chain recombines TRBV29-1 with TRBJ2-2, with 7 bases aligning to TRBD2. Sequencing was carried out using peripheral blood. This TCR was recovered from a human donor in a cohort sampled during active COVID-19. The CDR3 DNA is TGCAGCGTTCAGGTAGCGGGTAACACCGGGGAGCTGTTTTTT. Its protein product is CSVQVAGNTGELFF.